These 20 T cell receptor beta chains were all obtained from the same sample, sequenced in a study of blood T cell repertoires in COVID-19. Generated by immunoSEQ multiplex PCR, the TCRdb table keeps only in-frame clones and is missing some. The sample has about 220,000 clones, roughly 80% seen once. Sequenced input: PBMCs or T cells enriched from blood (not recorded which). These receptors all come from a woman aged 50 to 65 who had been exposed to COVID-19.

The V gene is TRBV30, the J gene TRBJ1-1, with a tentative D call TRBD1 (6 bases). Trimming cost V 3 bases and J 8 bases, with 10 bases left between them. The germline V gene has CDR1 GTSNPN and CDR2 SVGIG (reference sequence). The length of the CDR3 is 11 residues. The CDR3 DNA sequence: TGTGCCTGGAGCCTACAGGGAGAAGCTTTCTTT. This gives the protein CAWSLQGEAFF.

This chain uses TRBV19 with TRBJ1-6; TRBD1 agrees at 9 bases. V lost 0 bases and J lost 9; bases outside the gene matches: 6. The CDR3 has 16 residues. Germline V lookup: CDR1 LNHDA, CDR2 SQIVND (reference sequence). In DNA form, the CDR3 reads TGTGCCAGTAGTATAGATACGGGGACAGGGATTTCACCCCTCCACTTT. Amino acid sequence: CASSIDTGTGISPLHF.

This chain links TRBV5-1 with TRBJ2-5, with D perhaps TRBD1 (5 bases). Germline CDR1 is SGHRS and CDR2 is YFSETQ. The V end was cut by 4 bases, the J end by 2 bases, with 15 bases between. The CDR3 totals 15 residues. In DNA, the CDR3 is TGCGCCAGCAGCGACCCCAGGGTGAGGCAAGAGACCCAGTACTTC. Its translation is CASSDPRVRQETQYF.

The V call is TRBV28, the J call TRBJ1-2; TRBD1 is a possible D gene (5 bases). V lost 3 bases, J lost 3 bases, and 11 bases lay in between. Germline CDR1 is MDHEN and CDR2 is SYDVKM. The CDR3 is made up of 14 amino acids. This chain's CDR3 is CASSFLGRDYGYTF. Here the CDR3 DNA reads TGTGCCAGCAGTTTTCTCGGCAGGGACTATGGCTACACCTTC.

V is TRBV9 and J is TRBJ1-1; D gene unclear. This CDR3 comprises 13 residues. Germline values: CDR1 SGDLS, CDR2 YYNGEE. V was cut by 3 bases and J by 3 bases, with 9 bases left in between. The CDR3 bases are TGTGCCAGCAGCGGAGGCTGGGACACTGAAGCTTTCTTT. Its translation: CASSGGWDTEAFF. Full variable domain (remainder filled in from reference TRBV9 and TRBJ1-1): DSGVTQTPKHLITATGQRVTLRCSPRSGDLSVYWYQQSLDQGLQFLIQYYNGEERAKGNILERFSAQQFPDLHSELNLSSLELGDSALYFCASSGGWDTEAFFGQGTRLTVV.

This chain connects TRBV5-4 to TRBJ1-1; 7 bases align to TRBD1. The germline CDR1 and CDR2 sequences are SGHNT and YYREEE (reference sequence). The V gene end was trimmed by 1 base and the J gene end by 5 bases; junction bases not matched to a gene: 5. The CDR3 loop spans 14 amino acids. The CDR3, as DNA: TGTGCCAGCAGCTTGAGGGGGCTGGGGACTGAAGCTTTCTTT. Protein: CASSLRGLGTEAFF.

This clone was found once. The rearrangement uses TRBV7-9 and TRBJ1-1; TRBD1 might be the D (6 bases). Germline V lookup: CDR1 SEHNR, CDR2 FQNEAQ (reference sequence). This CDR3 has 14 residues. The V and J ends lost 1 base and 8 bases respectively, with 14 bases between them. Written as DNA, the CDR3 is TGTGCCAGCAGCTTAGGGAACAGGGAACCAGAAGCTTTCTTT. It codes for CASSLGNREPEAFF.

This clone is a singleton in its sample. This chain joins TRBV5-1 and TRBJ1-2; D might be TRBD1 (5 bases). CDR1 is SGHRS, CDR2 YFSETQ, per germline. This CDR3 is 16 amino acids long. With 4 bases removed from V and 4 bases from J, the gap between germline ends came to 20 bases. The CDR3 spells CASSRSPQESGYGYTF. In DNA, the CDR3 is TGCGCCAGCAGCCGTTCACCACAGGAATCGGGCTATGGCTACACCTTC.

The chain has TRBV5-1 and TRBJ1-6; TRBD1 matches at 9 bases. J lost 9 bases, V lost 1 base, and 8 bases had no gene match. In germline, CDR1 is SGHRS, CDR2 YFSETQ. The CDR3 runs to 16 residues. The CDR3 sequence: CASSLTAGQGGSPLHF. The CDR3 DNA is TGCGCCAGCAGCTTGACCGCGGGACAGGGTGGTTCACCCCTCCACTTT.

V is TRBV14 and J is TRBJ2-4; D is uncertain. This CDR3 has 13 amino acids. CDR1 and CDR2 from the germline V gene are SGHDN and FVKESK. Trimming took 1 base from V and 4 from J, leaving 5 bases between them. The CDR3 sequence is CASSQGRKNIQYF. The CDR3 DNA follows: TGTGCCAGCAGCCAAGGCAGGAAAAACATTCAGTACTTC.

This clone was found once. V and J are TRBV18 and TRBJ1-1, with no clear D. The CDR3 has 12 amino acids. In germline, CDR1 is KGHSH, CDR2 LQKENI. The V end lost 4 bases, the J end lost 0 bases, and 3 bases lay between the germline ends. The CDR3 DNA follows: TGTGCCAGCTCACAGCTGAACACTGAAGCTTTCTTT. It translates to CASSQLNTEAFF.

The chain recombines TRBV15 with TRBJ2-6; D is perhaps TRBD1 (6 bases). Germline CDR1 and CDR2: LNHNV and YYDKDF (reference sequence). The CDR3 length is 17 residues. V lost 0 bases, J lost 4 bases, and 13 bases lay in between. The CDR3 nucleotides read TGTGCCACCAGCAGAGAATCAGGGGCCGGGGGGGCCAACGTCCTGACTTTC. Encoded protein: CATSRESGAGGANVLTF.

This clone was recorded only once. V is TRBV3-1 (or the pseudogene TRBV3-2) and J is TRBJ1-3; 7 bases map to TRBD1. Losses at the gene ends were 4 bases for V and 2 bases for J; bases not matched to a gene: 8. Germline values: CDR1 LGHDT, CDR2 YNNKEL (reference sequence). The CDR3 sequence is 16 residues long. The CDR3 is CASSPPTGDPGNTIYF. In DNA form, the CDR3 reads TGTGCCAGCAGCCCGCCCACAGGGGACCCTGGAAACACCATATATTTT.

The rearrangement links TRBV28 to TRBJ2-7; no clear D. V was shortened by 6 bases and J by 2 bases, with 11 bases between the two germline ends. The germline gives CDR1 MDHEN, CDR2 SYDVKM. CDR3 size: 13 residues. CDR3 coding DNA: TGTGCCAGCAGGGCGACTCTAACCTACGAGCAGTACTTC. Translated: CASRATLTYEQYF. The complete variable domain, with remaining parts taken from reference TRBV28 and TRBJ2-7, reads DVKVTQSSRYLVKRTGEKVFLECVQDMDHENMFWYRQDPGLGLRLIYFSYDVKMKEKGDIPEGYSVSREKKERFSLILESASTNQTSMYLCASRATLTYEQYFGPGTRLTVT.

This clone was found once. The chain uses TRBV4-1 and TRBJ2-5; TRBD2 matches 12 bases. The length of the CDR3 is 18 residues. Trimming took 1 base from V and 3 from J; bases not matched to a gene: 9. CDR1 is MGHRA, CDR2 YSYEKL, per germline. The CDR3 here is CASSQGGAGLAGKETQYF. The CDR3 DNA follows: TGCGCCAGCAGCCAAGGAGGTGCCGGACTAGCGGGGAAAGAGACCCAGTACTTC.

The V gene is TRBV3-1 (or the pseudogene TRBV3-2), the J gene TRBJ2-4; D is perhaps TRBD2 (5 bases). The CDR3 totals 11 residues. Trimming stripped 10 bases from V and 3 bases from J, with 7 bases between. Germline V gene data show CDR1 as LGHDT and CDR2 as YNNKEL (reference sequence). The chain's CDR3 is CATGDKNIQYF. Written as DNA, the CDR3 is TGTGCCACCGGGGACAAAAACATTCAGTACTTC.

V is TRBV7-2 and J is TRBJ2-3, with 9 nucleotides matching TRBD2. From germline, CDR1 is SGHTA and CDR2 FQGNSA. CDR3 length: 16 amino acids. After removal of 7 bases from V and 5 bases from J, the junction contained 13 bases not matched to a gene. CDR3 residues: CASTSMLAGERDTQYF. As DNA, the CDR3 is TGTGCCAGCACCTCGATGTTAGCGGGGGAGAGAGATACGCAGTATTTT.

About this clone: The same CDR3 can be traced to other DNA sequences in this sample. V is TRBV18 and J is TRBJ1-2, with D uncertain. V lost 3 bases and J 8 bases, leaving 7 bases between the germline ends. The CDR3 has 11 amino acids. In germline, CDR1 is KGHSH, CDR2 LQKENI. The CDR3 loop reads CASSPREGYTF. The CDR3 DNA sequence: TGTGCCAGCTCACCCCGGGAGGGCTACACCTTC. Full variable domain (rest looked up from reference TRBV18 and TRBJ1-2): NAGVMQNPRHLVRRRGQEARLRCSPMKGHSHVYWYRQLPEEGLKFMVYLQKENIIDESGMPKERFSAEFPKEGPSILRIQQVVRGDSAAYFCASSPREGYTFGSGTRLTVV.

This chain joins TRBV28 and TRBJ1-3, with 7 bases aligning to TRBD1. The CDR3 is 13 residues long. With 8 bases clipped from V and 2 bases from J, the junction kept 3 bases outside the gene matches. CDR1 is MDHEN and CDR2 is SYDVKM in the germline V gene. The CDR3 here is CASAGTAGNTIYF. The CDR3 nucleotides are TGTGCCAGCGCCGGGACAGCTGGAAACACCATATATTTT.

J is TRBJ2-2 and V is TRBV7-7; maybe TRBD2 (6 bases). The V end lost 4 bases, the J end lost 1 base, and 13 bases lay between the germline ends. The CDR3 covers 16 residues. The germline gives CDR1 SSHAT, CDR2 FNYEAQ (reference sequence). The CDR3: CASSSRGLKNTGELFF. In DNA, the CDR3 is TGTGCCAGCAGCTCAAGAGGACTAAAGAACACCGGGGAGCTGTTTTTT.